This T cell receptor (beta chain) was sequenced in a study of T cells in narcolepsy. Study-wide results and limits: In some patient and control memory CD4+ samples, autoreactive clones were absent. Autoreactive clonotypes reportedly recurred in blood of same and different patients, not controls. Comparing one patient's CSF and blood CD4+ clonotypes highlighted HCRT- and TRIB2-specific autoreactive clonotypes.

The CDR3 length is 13 residues. The V and J ends lost 3 bases and 11 bases respectively, with 16 bases between them. Germline CDR1 is SGHNT and CDR2 is YENEEA. Only in-frame clones appear in the TCRdb table, and some are missing; sequencing was by immunoSEQ multiplex PCR. In the table there are tens of thousands of clones, 83% of which are singletons. With regard to this clone: Its antigen is unidentified.

The chain recombines TRBV11-3 with TRBJ2-5; D is unresolved. The sequence derives from a human donor with narcolepsy. Sequencing input: CD45RA- memory CD4+ T cells from PBMCs. The CDR3 loop is CASSLGMAGKQYF. The CDR3 nucleotides read TGTGCCAGCAGCTTGGGTATGGCCGGCAAGCAGTACTTC.